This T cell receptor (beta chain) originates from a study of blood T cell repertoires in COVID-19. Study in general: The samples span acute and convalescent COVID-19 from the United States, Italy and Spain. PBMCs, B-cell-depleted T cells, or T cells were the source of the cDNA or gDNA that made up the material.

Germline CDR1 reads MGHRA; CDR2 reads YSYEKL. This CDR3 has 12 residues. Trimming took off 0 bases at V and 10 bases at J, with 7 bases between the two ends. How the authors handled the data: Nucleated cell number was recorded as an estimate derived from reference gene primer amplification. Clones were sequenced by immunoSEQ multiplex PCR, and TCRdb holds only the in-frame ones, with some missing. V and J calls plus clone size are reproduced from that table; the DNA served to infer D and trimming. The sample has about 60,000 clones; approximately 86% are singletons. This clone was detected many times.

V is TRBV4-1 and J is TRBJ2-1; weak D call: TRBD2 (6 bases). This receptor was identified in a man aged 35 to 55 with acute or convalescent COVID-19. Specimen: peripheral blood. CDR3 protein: CASSQDGGEQFF. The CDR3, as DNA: TGCGCCAGCAGCCAAGATGGGGGGGAGCAGTTCTTC.